This T cell receptor (beta chain) was obtained from a study of OX40 agonist ivuxolimab in advanced cancers. Study-wide context: Earlier anti-PD-1, anti-PD-L1 or anti-CTLA-4 therapy was permitted; 35% to 50% had received some. Study-wide results and caveats: There was clonal expansion of CD4+ and CD8+ blood T cells by week 6 at 0.1 to 3.0 mg/kg.

As to this clone: The antigen is unknown.

Baseline was the first blood sampling point, followed by cycle 4 day 1 and cycle 7 day 1. The CDR3 contains 15 residues. V was cut by 0 bases and J by 6 bases, with 14 bases left in between. CDR1 GTSNPN and CDR2 SVGIG come from the germline V gene (reference sequence). Sequencing used immunoSEQ multiplex PCR; TCRdb keeps in-frame clones, though not all of them. The sample yields around 36,000 clones, 65% to 80% seen once. The chain carries TRBV30 and TRBJ1-4, with unresolved D. Here the sequenced sample was CD4+ or CD8+ T cells sorted from blood, taken in a trial of the OX40 agonist ivuxolimab. This sequence was found in an adult with an advanced solid tumor such as melanoma, head and neck, liver or kidney cancer. In DNA, the CDR3 is TGTGCCTGGAGTGTACAAGGGAGGGTTCATGAAAAACTGTTTTTT. Translated, it gives CAWSVQGRVHEKLFF.